These T cell receptor beta chains were read from a single sample in a study of blood T cell repertoires in COVID-19. Clones were read by immunoSEQ multiplex PCR, and TCRdb kept only the in-frame ones, dropping some. The table lists under 150,000 clones, nearly 90% of them singletons. Sequencing was done on a sample of peripheral blood. The receptors were gathered from a woman aged 70-85 years who had recovered from COVID-19. Both conserved end residues are part of each CDR3. A D gene is named only where the DNA matches it firmly. Clone sizes are given selectively: once, few, many, or a class where the clone is expanded.

TRBD1	NA	TRBJ2-3	TRBV24-1	TGTGCCACCAGTGATCCCGGGACAGGGGGCACAGATACGCAGTATTTT	CATSDPGTGGTDTQYF
NA	NA	TRBJ2-7	TRBV5-4	TGTGCCAGCAGCTCCCGGGGGGCCCCGCGAGAGCAGTACTTC	CASSSRGAPREQYF
NA	NA	TRBJ1-4	TRBV5-1	TGCGCCAGCAGCTTGGGGAGTAATGAAAAACTGTTTTTT	CASSLGSNEKLFF
NA	NA	TRBJ1-2	TRBV24-1	TGTGCCACCAGTACAGCAACCCACTACTATGGCTACACCTTC	CATSTATHYYGYTF
NA	NA	TRBJ1-3	TRBV28	TGTGCCAGCAGCTTGGGAGGGGCAATAAACACCATATATTTT	CASSLGGAINTIYF
NA	NA	TRBJ1-2	TRBV29-1	TGCAGCGTTGAAGCGCAGGTCGGCTATGGCTACACCTTC	CSVEAQVGYGYTF
TRBD1	NA	TRBJ2-3	TRBV2	TGTGCCAGCAGTGCCGACAGGGGGGCAGATACGCAGTATTTT	CASSADRGADTQYF
TRBD2	NA	TRBJ2-2	TRBV24-1	TGTGCCACCAGTGTCCTGGGGGGGGCCGGGGAGCTGTTTTTT	CATSVLGGAGELFF
TRBD2	NA	TRBJ2-5	TRBV7-2	TGTGCCAGCACCATAGGTAGCGGGAGTGATGAGACCCAGTACTTC	CASTIGSGSDETQYF
NA	NA	TRBJ2-5	TRBV3-1/TRBV3-2	TGTGCCAGCAGCCAAGAAGCGGGTGCACAAGAGACCCAGTACTTC	CASSQEAGAQETQYF
NA	NA	TRBJ2-5	TRBV12-3/TRBV12-4	TGTGCCAGCAGTTCGGGAGAGACCCAGTACTTC	CASSSGETQYF
TRBD1	NA	TRBJ1-5	TRBV18	TGTGCCAGCACCGGACAGGGCCATCAGCCCCAGCATTTT	CASTGQGHQPQHF
TRBD1	once	TRBJ1-2	TRBV14	TGTGCCAGCAGCCAGACAGGGTATGGCTACACCTTC	CASSQTGYGYTF
NA	NA	TRBJ2-5	TRBV19	TGTGCCAGTAGCCCCTCCGGCAGAGGCTACGGAGAGACCCAGTACTTC	CASSPSGRGYGETQYF
TRBD2	NA	TRBJ2-5	TRBV15	TGTGCCACCAGCAGAGGCCGGAGCGGGGAACAAGAGACCCAGTACTTC	CATSRGRSGEQETQYF
TRBD2	NA	TRBJ2-3	TRBV25-1	TGTGCCAGCAGTGAGGACCGACTAGCGGGGGTAGATACGCAGTATTTT	CASSEDRLAGVDTQYF
NA	NA	TRBJ2-3	TRBV7-9	TGTGCCAGCAGCCCTTGGGAGAAGACGCAGTATTTT	CASSPWEKTQYF
NA	NA	TRBJ2-3	TRBV9	TGTGCCAGCAGCGCCCAGTCGGTGGGTGACTTCACAGATACGCAGTATTTT	CASSAQSVGDFTDTQYF
NA	few	TRBJ2-4	TRBV4-3	TGCGCCAGCAGCCGAGCGTCCGAAGGAGGCATTCAGTACTTC	CASSRASEGGIQYF
NA	once	TRBJ2-2	TRBV18	TGTGCCAGCTCCCGACACCTGGACAGCGCGAACACCGGGGAGCTGTTTTTT	CASSRHLDSANTGELFF
TRBD2	NA	TRBJ2-4	TRBV6-6	TGTGCCAGCCTTCCGGGGGGGAACATTCAGTACTTC	CASLPGGNIQYF
TRBD2	NA	TRBJ2-1	TRBV5-1	TGCGCCAGCAGCGATCTACTAGCGCCTTCAAGGGATGAGCAGTTCTTC	CASSDLLAPSRDEQFF
TRBD2	once	TRBJ2-2	TRBV5-1	TGCGCCAGCAGCTCGATTAGCGGGAGTGGCGGCGGGGAGCTGTTTTTT	CASSSISGSGGGELFF
NA	NA	TRBJ2-7	TRBV5-6	TGTGCCAGCAGCTTTAGAGGGAACCTCCGCGAGTACTTC	CASSFRGNLREYF
NA	NA	TRBJ2-3	TRBV5-4	TGTGCCAGCAGCCCCCTGAGAACAGATACGCAGTATTTT	CASSPLRTDTQYF
TRBD2	NA	TRBJ2-3	TRBV7-8	TGTGCCAGCAGCTTTACCCGGGAGGGCCACGGCACAGATACGCAGTATTTT	CASSFTREGHGTDTQYF
NA	NA	TRBJ1-1	TRBV19	TGTGCCAGCCTTAGCCTCGGGGACACTGAAGCTTTCTTT	CASLSLGDTEAFF
TRBD2	NA	TRBJ2-3	TRBV5-1	TGCGCCAGCAGCGGTAGCGGGGGGGAAGATACGCAGTATTTT	CASSGSGGEDTQYF
TRBD1	NA	TRBJ1-2	TRBV18	TGTGCCAGCTCACCGTCACAGGGGGCTAACTATGGCTACACCTTC	CASSPSQGANYGYTF
NA	NA	TRBJ2-1	TRBV24-1	TGTGCCACCAGTCCGGGGGACAATGAGCAGTTCTTC	CATSPGDNEQFF
NA	NA	TRBJ1-4	TRBV2	TGTGCCAGCAGCGGCCTACTCCGAGGTGAAAAACTGTTTTTT	CASSGLLRGEKLFF
NA	NA	TRBJ1-5	TRBV6-1	TGTGCCAGCAGTGGGTGGACAATTCCGAGCAATCAGCCCCAGCATTTT	CASSGWTIPSNQPQHF